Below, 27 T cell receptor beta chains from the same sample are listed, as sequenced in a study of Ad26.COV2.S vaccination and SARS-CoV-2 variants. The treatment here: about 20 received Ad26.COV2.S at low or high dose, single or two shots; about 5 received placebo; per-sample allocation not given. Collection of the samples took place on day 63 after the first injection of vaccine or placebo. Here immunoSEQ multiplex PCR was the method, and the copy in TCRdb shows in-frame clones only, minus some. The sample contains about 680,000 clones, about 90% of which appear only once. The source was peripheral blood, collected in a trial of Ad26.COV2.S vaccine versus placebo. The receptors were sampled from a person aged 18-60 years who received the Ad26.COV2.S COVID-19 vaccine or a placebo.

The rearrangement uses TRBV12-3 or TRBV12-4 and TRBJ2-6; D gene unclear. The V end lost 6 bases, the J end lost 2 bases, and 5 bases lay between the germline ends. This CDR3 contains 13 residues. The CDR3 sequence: CASRAAGANVLTF. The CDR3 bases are TGTGCCAGCAGGGCAGCTGGGGCCAACGTCCTGACTTTC.

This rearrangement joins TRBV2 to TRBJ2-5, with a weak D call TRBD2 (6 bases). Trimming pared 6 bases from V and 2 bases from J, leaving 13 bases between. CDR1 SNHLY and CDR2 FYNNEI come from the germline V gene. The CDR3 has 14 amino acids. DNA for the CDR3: TGTGCCAGCAGCGGAGCTAGCGAACAAGAGACCCAGTACTTC. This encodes CASSGASEQETQYF. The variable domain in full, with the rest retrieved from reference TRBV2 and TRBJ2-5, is EPEVTQTPSHQVTQMGQEVILRCVPISNHLYFYWYRQILGQKVEFLVSFYNNEISEKSEIFDDQFSVERPDGSNFTLKIRSTKLEDSAMYFCASSGASEQETQYFGPGTRLLVL.

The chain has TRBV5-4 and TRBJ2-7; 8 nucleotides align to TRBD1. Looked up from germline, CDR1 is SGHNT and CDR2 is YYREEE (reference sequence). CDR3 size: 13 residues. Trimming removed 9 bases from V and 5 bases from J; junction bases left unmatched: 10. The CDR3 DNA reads TGTGCCACCTCGACAGGGGTGGCCCACGAGCAGTACTTC. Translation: CATSTGVAHEQYF.

The CDR3 region has the DNA TGTGCCAGTACCCTTGGGGGGGGCGCGGGGCAGCCCCAGCATTTT. As protein: CASTLGGGAGQPQHF. The rearrangement links TRBV19 to TRBJ1-5, with D possibly being TRBD1 (6 bases). V was clipped by 7 bases and J by 7 bases, with 20 bases between them. The CDR3 is 15 residues long. Germline CDR1 and CDR2: LNHDA and SQIVND (reference sequence).

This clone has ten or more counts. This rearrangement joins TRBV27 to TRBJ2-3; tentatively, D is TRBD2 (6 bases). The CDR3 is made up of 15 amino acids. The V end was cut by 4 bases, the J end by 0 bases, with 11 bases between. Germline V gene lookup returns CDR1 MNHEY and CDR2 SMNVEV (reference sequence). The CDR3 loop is CASSWVAASTDTQYF. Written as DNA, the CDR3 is TGTGCCAGCAGTTGGGTAGCGGCAAGCACAGATACGCAGTATTTT.

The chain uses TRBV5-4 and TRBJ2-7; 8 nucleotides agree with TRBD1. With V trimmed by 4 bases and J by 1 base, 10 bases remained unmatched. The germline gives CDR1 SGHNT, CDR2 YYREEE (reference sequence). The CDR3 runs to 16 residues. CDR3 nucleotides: TGTGCCAGCAGCCTAGATGGGACAGGCTATTCCTACGAGCAGTACTTC. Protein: CASSLDGTGYSYEQYF.

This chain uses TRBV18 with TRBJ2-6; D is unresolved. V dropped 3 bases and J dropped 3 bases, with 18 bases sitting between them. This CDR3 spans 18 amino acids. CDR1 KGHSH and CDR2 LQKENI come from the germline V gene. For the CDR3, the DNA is TGTGCCAGCTCACCCCTCGTAGGTCCTTTGGGTGGGGCCAACGTCCTGACTTTC. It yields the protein CASSPLVGPLGGANVLTF.

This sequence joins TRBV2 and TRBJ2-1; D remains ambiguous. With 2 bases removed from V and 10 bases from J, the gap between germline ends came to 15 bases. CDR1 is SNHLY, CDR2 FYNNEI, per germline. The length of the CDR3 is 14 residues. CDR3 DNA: TGTGCCAGCAGTGAAATTGGACCGGTTCCCGAGCAGTTCTTC. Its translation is CASSEIGPVPEQFF.

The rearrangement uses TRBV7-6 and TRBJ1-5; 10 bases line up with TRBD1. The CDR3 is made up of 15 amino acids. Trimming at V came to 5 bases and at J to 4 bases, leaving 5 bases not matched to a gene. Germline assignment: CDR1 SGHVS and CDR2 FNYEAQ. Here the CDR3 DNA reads TGTGCCAGCAGCACCGGGACAGGGGTTAATCAGCCCCAGCATTTT. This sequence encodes CASSTGTGVNQPQHF.

The CDR3 coding sequence is TGTGCCAGCAGTAGCTTTAATCAGCCCCAGCATTTT. Translated: CASSSFNQPQHF. The genes are TRBV6-5 and TRBJ1-5; D not certain. The CDR3 length is 12 residues. Looked up from germline, CDR1 is MNHEY and CDR2 is SVGAGI. Trimming cost V 5 bases and J 4 bases, with 6 bases left between them.

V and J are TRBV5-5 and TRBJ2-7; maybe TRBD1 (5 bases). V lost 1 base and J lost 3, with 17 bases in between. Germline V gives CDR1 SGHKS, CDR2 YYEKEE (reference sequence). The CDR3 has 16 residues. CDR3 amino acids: CASSLSWTRDFYEQYF. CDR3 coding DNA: TGTGCCAGCAGCTTGTCGTGGACCAGGGATTTCTACGAGCAGTACTTC.

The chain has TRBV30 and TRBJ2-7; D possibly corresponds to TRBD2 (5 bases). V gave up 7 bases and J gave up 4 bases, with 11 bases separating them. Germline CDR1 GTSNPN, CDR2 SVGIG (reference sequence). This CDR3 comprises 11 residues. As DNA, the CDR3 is TGTGCCTCCGGGAAGAGATACGAGCAGTACTTC. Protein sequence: CASGKRYEQYF.

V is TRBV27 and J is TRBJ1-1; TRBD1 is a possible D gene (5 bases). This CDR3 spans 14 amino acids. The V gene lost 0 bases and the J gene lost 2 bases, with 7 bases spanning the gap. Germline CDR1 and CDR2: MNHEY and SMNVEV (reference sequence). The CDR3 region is CASSLSGGNTEAFF. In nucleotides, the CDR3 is TGTGCCAGCAGTTTATCCGGGGGAAACACTGAAGCTTTCTTT.

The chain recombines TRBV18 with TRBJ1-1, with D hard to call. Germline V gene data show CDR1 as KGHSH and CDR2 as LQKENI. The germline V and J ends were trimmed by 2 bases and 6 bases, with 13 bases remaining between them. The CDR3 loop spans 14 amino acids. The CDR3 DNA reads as TGTGCCAGCTCACCATTCGGGGATGGGGCTGAAGCTTTCTTT. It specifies CASSPFGDGAEAFF. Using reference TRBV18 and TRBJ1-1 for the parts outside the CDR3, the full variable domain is NAGVMQNPRHLVRRRGQEARLRCSPMKGHSHVYWYRQLPEEGLKFMVYLQKENIIDESGMPKERFSAEFPKEGPSILRIQQVVRGDSAAYFCASSPFGDGAEAFFGQGTRLTVV.

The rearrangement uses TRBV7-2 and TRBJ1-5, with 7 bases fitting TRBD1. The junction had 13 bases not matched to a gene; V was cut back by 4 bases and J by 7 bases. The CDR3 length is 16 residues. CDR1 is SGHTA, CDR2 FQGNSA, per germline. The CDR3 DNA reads TGTGCCAGCAGCTGGGGGGCAACAGGGGCCGGCCAGCCCCAGCATTTT. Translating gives CASSWGATGAGQPQHF.

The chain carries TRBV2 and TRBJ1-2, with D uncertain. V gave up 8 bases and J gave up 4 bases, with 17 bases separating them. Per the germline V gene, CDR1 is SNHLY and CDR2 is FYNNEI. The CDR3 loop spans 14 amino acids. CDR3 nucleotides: TGTGCCAGCGAAGAGCCGGGTTTCAGCTATGGCTACACCTTC. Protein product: CASEEPGFSYGYTF. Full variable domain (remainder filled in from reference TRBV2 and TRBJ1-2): EPEVTQTPSHQVTQMGQEVILRCVPISNHLYFYWYRQILGQKVEFLVSFYNNEISEKSEIFDDQFSVERPDGSNFTLKIRSTKLEDSAMYFCASEEPGFSYGYTFGSGTRLTVV.

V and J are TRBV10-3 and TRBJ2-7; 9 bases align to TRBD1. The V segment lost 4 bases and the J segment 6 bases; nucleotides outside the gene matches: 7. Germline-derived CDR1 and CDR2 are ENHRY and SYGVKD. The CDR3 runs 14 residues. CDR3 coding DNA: TGTGCCATCAGTGGGCGGGACAGGGCCGGCGAGCAGTACTTC. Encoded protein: CAISGRDRAGEQYF.

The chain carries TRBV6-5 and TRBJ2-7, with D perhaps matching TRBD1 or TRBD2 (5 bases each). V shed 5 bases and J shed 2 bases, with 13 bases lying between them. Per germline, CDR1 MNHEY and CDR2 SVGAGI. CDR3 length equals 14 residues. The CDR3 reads CASSPRDVPYEQYF. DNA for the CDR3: TGTGCCAGCAGTCCCCGGGACGTGCCCTACGAGCAGTACTTC.

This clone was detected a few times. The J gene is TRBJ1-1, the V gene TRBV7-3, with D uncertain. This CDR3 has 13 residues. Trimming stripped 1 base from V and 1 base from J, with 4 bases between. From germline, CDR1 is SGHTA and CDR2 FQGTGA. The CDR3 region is CASSLMENTEAFF. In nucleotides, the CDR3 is TGTGCCAGCAGCTTAATGGAGAACACTGAAGCTTTCTTT.

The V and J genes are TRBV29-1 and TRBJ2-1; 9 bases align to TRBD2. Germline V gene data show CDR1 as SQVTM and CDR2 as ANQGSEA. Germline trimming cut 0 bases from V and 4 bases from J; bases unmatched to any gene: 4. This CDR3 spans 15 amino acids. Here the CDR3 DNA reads TGCAGCGTTGAAGAGAGTAGCGGGGGTTACAATGAGCAGTTCTTC. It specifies CSVEESSGGYNEQFF.

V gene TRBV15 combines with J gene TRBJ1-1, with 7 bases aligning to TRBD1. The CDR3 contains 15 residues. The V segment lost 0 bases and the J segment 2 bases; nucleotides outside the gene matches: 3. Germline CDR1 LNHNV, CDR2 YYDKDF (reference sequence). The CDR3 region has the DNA TGTGCCACCAGCAGAGATGGACAGGCAAACACTGAAGCTTTCTTT. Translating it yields CATSRDGQANTEAFF.

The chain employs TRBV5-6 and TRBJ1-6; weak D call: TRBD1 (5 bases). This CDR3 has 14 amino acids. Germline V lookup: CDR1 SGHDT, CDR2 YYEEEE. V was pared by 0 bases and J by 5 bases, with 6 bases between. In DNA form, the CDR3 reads TGTGCCAGCAGCTTGGGGGGGAATAATTCACCCCTCCACTTT. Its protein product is CASSLGGNNSPLHF.

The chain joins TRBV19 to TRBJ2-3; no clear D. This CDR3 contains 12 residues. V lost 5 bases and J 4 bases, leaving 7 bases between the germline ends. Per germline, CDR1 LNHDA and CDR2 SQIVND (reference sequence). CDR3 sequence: CASSPFPDTQYF. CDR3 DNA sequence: TGTGCCAGTAGTCCCTTTCCAGATACGCAGTATTTT.

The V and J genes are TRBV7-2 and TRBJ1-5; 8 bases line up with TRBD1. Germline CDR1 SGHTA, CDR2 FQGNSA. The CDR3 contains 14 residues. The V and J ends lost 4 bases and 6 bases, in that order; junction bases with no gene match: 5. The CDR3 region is CASSSNRGAQPQHF. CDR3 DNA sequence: TGTGCCAGCAGCTCGAACAGGGGGGCTCAGCCCCAGCATTTT.

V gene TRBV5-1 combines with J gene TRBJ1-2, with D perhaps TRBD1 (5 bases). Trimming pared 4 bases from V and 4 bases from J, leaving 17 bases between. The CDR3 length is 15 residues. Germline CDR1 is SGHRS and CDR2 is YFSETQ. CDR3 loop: CASSQGPHLVYGYTF. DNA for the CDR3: TGCGCCAGCAGCCAGGGACCCCATCTAGTCTATGGCTACACCTTC.

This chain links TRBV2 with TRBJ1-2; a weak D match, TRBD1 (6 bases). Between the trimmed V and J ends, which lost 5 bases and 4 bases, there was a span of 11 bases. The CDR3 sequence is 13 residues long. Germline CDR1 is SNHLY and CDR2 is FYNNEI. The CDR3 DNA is TGTGCCAGCAGTATTGACAGGCTCTATGGCTACACCTTC. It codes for CASSIDRLYGYTF.

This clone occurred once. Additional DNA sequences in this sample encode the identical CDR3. This CDR3 reads CASRGYSNQPQHF. The CDR3 DNA reads as TGTGCCAGTAGGGGATATAGCAATCAGCCCCAGCATTTT. The chain carries TRBV19 and TRBJ1-5; D is unclear. The germline CDR1 and CDR2 sequences are LNHDA and SQIVND (reference sequence). V was clipped by 6 bases and J by 0 bases, with 6 bases between them. The CDR3 runs 13 residues.